Following are 18 T cell receptor beta chains from one sample sequenced in a study of T cells in Graves' hyperthyroidism and ophthalmopathy. The TCR beta CDR3 regions underwent amplification using RNA transcripts as the source. The HTBI primer set served for first-round RT-PCR of the TCR CDR3. TCRdb used MiXCR to reprocess the multiplex PCR reads, holding one entry per CDR3 protein. The sample lists about 400,000 distinct CDR3 sequences, roughly an eighth occurring once. The sequenced sample was blood. The receptors were sampled from a man between 50 and 59 years old with Graves' ophthalmopathy.

The table lists this clonotype with many counts. V and J are TRBV6-2 or TRBV6-3 and TRBJ2-7; the match to TRBD1 covers 10 bases. Germline CDR1 and CDR2: MNHEY and SVGEGT. The V and J ends lost 4 bases and 1 base, in that order; junction bases with no gene match: 7. This CDR3 contains 16 residues. The CDR3 DNA reads as TGTGCCAGCAGTTTATTTAGGGGACAGGGGTCCTACGAGCAGTACTTC. Translating it yields CASSLFRGQGSYEQYF.

This clonotype has at least ten counts. The chain has TRBV5-1 and TRBJ2-3, with 9 nucleotides matching TRBD2. V was clipped by 2 bases and J by 4 bases; unmatched bases: 11. The CDR3 length is 17 residues. Germline V gene sequence: CDR1 SGHRS, CDR2 YFSETQ. The CDR3 sequence: CASSFFAGGPFADTQYF. CDR3 in DNA: TGCGCCAGCAGCTTTTTCGCGGGAGGGCCTTTCGCAGATACGCAGTATTTT. The whole variable domain, filled in from reference TRBV5-1 and TRBJ2-3, reads KAGVTQTPRYLIKTRGQQVTLSCSPISGHRSVSWYQQTPGQGLQFLFEYFSETQRNKGNFPGRFSGRQFSNSRSEMNVSTLELGDSALYLCASSFFAGGPFADTQYFGPGTRLTVL.

This clonotype was seen ten or more times. The V call is TRBV5-1, the J call TRBJ2-1; D ambiguous. CDR3 size: 15 residues. In germline, CDR1 is SGHRS, CDR2 YFSETQ. Trimming removed 4 bases from V and 8 bases from J, with 19 bases in between. This chain's CDR3 is CASSTGRSGLDEQFF. In DNA form, the CDR3 reads TGCGCCAGCAGCACGGGTCGGTCAGGTCTGGATGAGCAGTTCTTC.

There are many counts of this clonotype. The chain carries TRBV11-2 and TRBJ2-5; either TRBD1 or TRBD2 may supply D (5 bases each). The V end lost 3 bases, the J end lost 1 base, and 9 bases lay between the germline ends. Germline CDR1 SGHAT, CDR2 FQNNGV. This CDR3 is 14 amino acids long. The CDR3 region is CASSFGAIQETQYF. The CDR3, as DNA: TGTGCCAGCAGCTTCGGGGCTATCCAAGAGACCCAGTACTTC.

This clonotype has at least ten counts. The rearrangement joins TRBV2 to TRBJ2-7; D not resolved. With 5 bases removed from V and 2 bases from J, the gap between germline ends came to 7 bases. Germline assignment: CDR1 SNHLY and CDR2 FYNNEI. This CDR3 contains 12 residues. The CDR3 sequence is CASSQETYEQYF. DNA of the CDR3: TGTGCCAGCAGTCAGGAAACCTACGAGCAGTACTTC.

This clonotype was seen repeatedly, ten times or more. The CDR3 here is CASSQVSNGEQFF. CDR3 nucleotides: TGTGCCAGCAGCCAAGTTAGTAACGGTGAGCAGTTCTTC. This rearrangement joins TRBV3-1 to TRBJ2-1; D call uncertain. V lost 1 base, J lost 9 bases, and 10 bases lay in between. The CDR3 consists of 13 residues. The germline CDR1 and CDR2 sequences are LGHDT and YNNKEL (reference sequence).

J is TRBJ2-5 and V is TRBV4-1, with D possibly matching TRBD1 (6 bases). V dropped 0 bases and J dropped 2 bases, with 13 bases sitting between them. This CDR3 is built from 16 residues. CDR1 is MGHRA and CDR2 is YSYEKL in the germline V gene. The CDR3 protein is CASSQEASRGQETQYF. The CDR3 nucleotides read TGCGCCAGCAGCCAAGAAGCGAGCAGGGGTCAAGAGACCCAGTACTTC.

This clonotype was detected only a few times. This sequence joins TRBV9 and TRBJ2-3, with D possibly matching TRBD2 (6 bases). Trimming stripped 0 bases from V and 4 bases from J, with 6 bases between. The CDR3 sequence is 13 residues long. CDR1 is SGDLS, CDR2 YYNGEE, per germline. CDR3 sequence (DNA): TGTGCCAGCAGCGTAGCTAGCGCAGATACGCAGTATTTT. The encoded protein is CASSVASADTQYF.

A few counts support this clonotype. The chain has TRBV6-1 and TRBJ2-1; 10 nucleotides line up with TRBD1. Germline CDR1 MNHNS, CDR2 SASEGT. Unmatched junction bases numbered 12, after V lost 9 bases and J lost 7 bases. The CDR3 is made up of 15 amino acids. Here the CDR3 reads CASKTGTGVWNEQFF. The CDR3 nucleotides read TGTGCCAGTAAGACCGGGACAGGGGTTTGGAATGAGCAGTTCTTC.

This clonotype occurred many times. This sequence joins TRBV18 and TRBJ2-3, with a weak D call TRBD2 (5 bases). Per the germline V gene, CDR1 is KGHSH and CDR2 is LQKENI. The V and J ends lost 2 bases and 8 bases respectively, with 23 bases between them. The CDR3 spans 17 residues. The CDR3 coding sequence is TGTGCCAGCTCACCATTGGAGGTTACTGCTGAGAGTGGTACGCAGTATTTT. Translated: CASSPLEVTAESGTQYF.

This clonotype was counted ten times or more. In DNA form, the CDR3 reads TGTGCCACCAGCAGAGCTATGGGGGGTGGCGAGACCCAGTACTTC. It yields the protein CATSRAMGGGETQYF. This chain joins TRBV15 and TRBJ2-5; perhaps TRBD2 as D (6 bases). With 1 base removed from V and 5 bases from J, the gap between germline ends came to 14 bases. Germline loops: CDR1 LNHNV, CDR2 YYDKDF (reference sequence). This CDR3 has 15 residues.

This clonotype occurred many times. V gene TRBV3-1 combines with J gene TRBJ2-7; TRBD2 is a possible D gene (6 bases). Trimming took 1 base from V and 2 from J, leaving 15 bases between them. CDR1 is LGHDT, CDR2 YNNKEL, per germline (reference sequence). This CDR3 contains 16 residues. The CDR3 DNA reads TGTGCCAGCAGCCAAGTGTTGGGGACTTTCACCTACGAGCAGTACTTC. It codes for CASSQVLGTFTYEQYF.

This clonotype was seen repeatedly, ten times or more. This chain joins TRBV11-1 and TRBJ1-2; TRBD1 is a possible D gene (5 bases). Trimming removed 2 bases at V and 2 bases at J, with 12 bases between. This CDR3 has 15 amino acids. Looked up from germline, CDR1 is SGHAT and CDR2 is FQDESV (reference sequence). The CDR3 region is CASSLNAGLNYGYTF. CDR3 nucleotides: TGTGCCAGCAGCTTAAATGCAGGGCTCAACTATGGCTACACCTTC.

This clonotype has at least ten counts. The rearrangement links TRBV11-2 to TRBJ2-7; a possible D gene is TRBD1 (5 bases). This CDR3 is built from 14 residues. CDR1 and CDR2 (germline): SGHAT, FQNNGV. V shed 5 bases and J shed 5 bases, with 16 bases lying between them. CDR3 DNA: TGTGCCAGCAGCCTCGCCCTACAGGTACACGAGCAGTACTTC. The encoded protein is CASSLALQVHEQYF.

Only a few counts were recorded for this clonotype. The V call is TRBV6-1, the J call TRBJ2-7, with 14 nucleotides matching TRBD2. The CDR3 totals 17 residues. Germline V gene sequence: CDR1 MNHNS, CDR2 SASEGT. The V segment lost 4 bases and the J segment 3 bases; nucleotides outside the gene matches: 8. CDR3 coding DNA: TGTGCCAGCAGTGCCGGGACTAGCGGGAGTGGCGGCTACGAGCAGTACTTC. Translated, it gives CASSAGTSGSGGYEQYF.

This clonotype has more than one count but fewer than ten. CDR3 DNA sequence: TGTGCCAGCAGCCCTTTCGATACCGGAAGCTCCTACAATGAGCAGTTCTTC. Its protein product is CASSPFDTGSSYNEQFF. This chain connects TRBV11-2 to TRBJ2-1, with D unresolved. The ends were cut back, 5 bases at V and 0 bases at J, with 17 bases in the middle. Per germline, CDR1 SGHAT and CDR2 FQNNGV. CDR3 size: 17 residues. The full variable domain, completed using reference TRBV11-2 and TRBJ2-1, is EAGVAQSPRYKIIEKRQSVAFWCNPISGHATLYWYQQILGQGPKLLIQFQNNGVVDDSQLPKDRFSAERLKGVDSTLKIQPAKLEDSAVYLCASSPFDTGSSYNEQFFGPGTRLTVL.

This clonotype was detected many times. At one end the junction does not follow the germline gene, possibly because of a read error. The genes are TRBV20-1 and TRBJ2-5; TRBD1 matches at 9 bases. CDR3 length: 15 amino acids. Germline V gene sequence: CDR1 DFQATT, CDR2 SNEGSKA (reference sequence). The CDR3 reads CSATKPGTGKDTQYF. DNA of the CDR3: TGCAGTGCTACGAAACCCGGGACAGGGAAAGACACCCAGTACTTC.

This clonotype was seen repeatedly, ten times or more. This chain uses TRBV11-3 with TRBJ1-2; TRBD1 might be the D (6 bases). V lost 4 bases to trimming and J lost 5 bases, with 11 bases between them. The length of the CDR3 is 13 residues. CDR1 and CDR2 from the germline V gene are SGHNT and YENEEA. The CDR3 sequence: CASSSTGWYGYTF. Here the CDR3 DNA reads TGTGCCAGCAGCTCCACAGGGTGGTATGGCTACACCTTC.